This is a list of T cell receptor beta chains from one sample in a study of blood T cell repertoires in COVID-19. The table came from immunoSEQ multiplex PCR; TCRdb's copy has only in-frame clones and leaves some out. The sample holds approximately 290,000 clones, under 85% seen once. Specimen: peripheral blood. The receptors stem from a human donor with COVID-19, enrolled during active disease. The donor label of this sample is uncertain. CDR3s include the opening cysteine and the closing phenylalanine or tryptophan. D genes are given only for firm matches. Some rows have no size entry. The others give once, few or many, or a class for an expanded clone.

v_call	d_call	j_call	clone_size	cdr3_aa	cdr3_nt
TRBV28	.	TRBJ1-4	.	CASSFSKGVPGEKLFF	TGTGCCAGCAGTTTCTCAAAGGGGGTGCCCGGAGAAAAACTGTTTTTT
TRBV28	TRBD1	TRBJ1-2	.	CASARDREASGYTF	TGTGCCAGCGCCCGGGACAGGGAAGCGAGCGGCTACACCTTC
TRBV27	TRBD2	TRBJ2-1	.	CASSSGTTYNEQFF	TGTGCCAGCAGCAGCGGGACCACCTACAATGAGCAGTTCTTC
TRBV5-8	TRBD1	TRBJ2-7	.	CASSRRKDRGYEQYF	TGTGCCAGCAGCAGAAGGAAGGACAGGGGGTACGAGCAGTACTTC
TRBV30	.	TRBJ1-6	.	CAWSEGRGGSPLHF	TGTGCCTGGAGTGAAGGACGGGGGGGTTCACCCCTCCACTTT
TRBV3-1/TRBV3-2	TRBD2	TRBJ2-3	.	CASSQGPAGAGDTQYF	TGTGCCAGCAGCCAAGGGCCAGCGGGAGCGGGAGATACGCAGTATTTT
TRBV20-1	TRBD2	TRBJ2-1	.	CSASDPGTSGRVNNEQFF	TGCAGTGCTAGTGACCCCGGGACTAGCGGGAGGGTGAACAATGAGCAGTTCTTC
TRBV7-6	TRBD2	TRBJ2-3	.	CASSQGLAGADTQYF	TGTGCCAGCAGCCAGGGACTAGCGGGAGCAGATACGCAGTATTTT
TRBV29-1	.	TRBJ1-1	.	CSSSGGFEAFF	TGCAGCTCTTCTGGAGGATTTGAAGCTTTCTTT
TRBV29-1	TRBD2	TRBJ2-1	.	CSAGLAGVEQFF	TGCAGCGCAGGACTAGCGGGAGTTGAGCAGTTCTTC
TRBV28	TRBD1	TRBJ1-3	.	CASRSRTGGNTIYF	TGTGCCAGCAGATCAAGGACAGGCGGAAACACCATATATTTT
TRBV4-3	TRBD1	TRBJ1-4	.	CASSQSTGVGEKLFF	TGCGCCAGCAGCCAGTCGACAGGGGTCGGCGAAAAACTGTTTTTT
TRBV20-1	.	TRBJ2-3	many	CSAGRDAQYF	TGCAGTGCTGGGCGGGATGCGCAGTATTTT
TRBV28	.	TRBJ2-3	.	CASSTIGRKKQYF	TGTGCCAGCAGCACCATTGGGAGGAAAAAGCAGTATTTT
TRBV3-1/TRBV3-2	.	TRBJ2-1	few	CASSQASEWYGVDEQFF	TGTGCCAGCAGCCAAGCTAGCGAATGGTACGGGGTTGATGAGCAGTTCTTC
TRBV5-1	TRBD1	TRBJ2-5	.	CASSLAGTGGETQYF	TGCGCCAGCAGCTTGGCTGGGACAGGGGGGGAGACCCAGTACTTC
TRBV27	TRBD1	TRBJ1-2	.	CASSFQGGGYTF	TGTGCCAGCAGTTTTCAGGGGGGTGGCTACACCTTC
TRBV3-1/TRBV3-2	TRBD1	TRBJ2-2	.	CASSQQGAHGGELFF	TGTGCCAGCAGCCAACAGGGGGCGCATGGCGGGGAGCTGTTTTTT
TRBV28	TRBD2	TRBJ2-7	once	CASRGTSGDYEQYF	TGTGCCAGCAGAGGGACTAGCGGAGATTACGAGCAGTACTTC
TRBV2	TRBD1	TRBJ1-2	.	CASSQTGGINYGYTF	TGTGCCAGCAGTCAGACAGGGGGCATAAACTATGGCTACACCTTC
TRBV5-4	.	TRBJ2-3	.	CASSPERSDTQYF	TGTGCCAGCAGCCCGGAGCGGTCCGATACGCAGTATTTT
TRBV7-2	TRBD1	TRBJ2-7	.	CASSLEQGADEQYF	TGTGCCAGCAGCTTAGAACAGGGGGCCGACGAGCAGTACTTC
TRBV7-3	.	TRBJ2-1	.	CASSLYPVNEQFF	TGTGCCAGCAGCTTATATCCCGTGAATGAGCAGTTCTTC